This T cell receptor (beta chain) was sequenced in a study of blood T cells in healthy people across ages. PCR was performed a second time for roughly 7 to 12 cycles using a sample-barcoded 5' primer and a J-beta primer mix. Every molecule of cDNA carried a tag from a template-switch adaptor with 12 random nucleotides. TCRdb re-analysed the 5' RACE reads in MiXCR, keeping a single row per CDR3 protein. This table has about 760,000 distinct CDR3 sequences, 20% to 25% appearing once. General study points: Changes seen in expanded clonotypes were possibly confounded by donor CMV status left unknown.

This clonotype was picked up a small number of times. The target antigen is unknown. This CDR3 contains 13 residues. The V gene end was trimmed by 7 bases and the J gene end by 2 bases; junction bases not matched to a gene: 7. Germline V lookup: CDR1 SQVTM, CDR2 ANQGSEA. This sample also belongs to another study, concerning T cells of mothers and their children. That work adds: Per child, around 3 million TCR beta CDR3 reads were obtained, against over 9.5 million per mother. It was related mother-child pairs that showed slightly higher overlap than unrelated pairs, without reaching significance.

The sample was blood. The clonotype was recovered from a boy aged 5-17 years in good health. The V and J genes are TRBV29-1 and TRBJ2-5, with 7 bases aligning to TRBD1. The CDR3 sequence: CSAGGAPQETQYF. The CDR3 bases are TGCAGCGCAGGGGGAGCTCCGCAAGAGACCCAGTACTTC.